Given below is one TCR beta chain in context. Only in-frame clones appear in the TCRdb table, and some are missing; sequencing was by immunoSEQ multiplex PCR. The sample holds around 77,000 clones, 75% to 90% seen once. The data stem from a study of T cell clones after liver transplantation. CDR3 size: 14 residues. Germline CDR1 and CDR2: SGHAT and FQNNGV. V shed 5 bases and J 7 bases; nucleotides not matched to a gene: 5. This clonotype was obtained from a human patient who received a liver transplant. Among the T cells, some may be from the graft donor. This specimen consisted of CD4+ T cells from blood, obtained 12 months after liver transplant. The rearrangement joins TRBV11-2 to TRBJ1-5; 10 bases agree with TRBD1. Here the CDR3 reads CASSPGTGEQPQHF. CDR3 sequence (DNA): TGTGCCAGCAGCCCCGGGACAGGGGAACAGCCCCAGCATTTT.